The next 20 T cell receptor beta chains were all read from a single sample in a study of shared clonotypes between healthy human individuals. Clones were read by immunoSEQ multiplex PCR, and TCRdb kept only the in-frame ones, dropping some. The profile shows around 550,000 clones, around 96% of them singletons. Only CD45RO-negative cells positively selected for CCR7 counted as naive CD8 cells, so terminally differentiated effector memory CD45RA+ cells were excluded. The material sequenced was naive CD8+ T cells sorted from blood. The receptor source for this set is a woman in her twenties or thirties in good health.

This sequence joins TRBV27 and TRBJ2-7, with D unresolved. Germline V lookup: CDR1 MNHEY, CDR2 SMNVEV (reference sequence). Between the trimmed V and J ends, which lost 4 bases and 2 bases, there was a span of 6 bases. This CDR3 has 12 residues. This CDR3 reads CASSWGAYEQYF. The CDR3 DNA follows: TGTGCCAGCAGTTGGGGTGCCTACGAGCAGTACTTC.

This chain joins TRBV7-9 and TRBJ1-2, with TRBD1 as a possible D gene (6 bases). CDR1 is SEHNR and CDR2 is FQNEAQ in the germline V gene (reference sequence). The CDR3 runs to 15 residues. V lost 1 base and J lost 7, with 16 bases in between. CDR3 amino acids: CASSLVGQGNGGYTF. DNA of the CDR3: TGTGCCAGCAGCTTAGTTGGCCAGGGGAATGGTGGCTACACCTTC.

For this clone: The same CDR3 also results from other DNA sequences found in this sample. The chain links TRBV7-9 to TRBJ2-7, with TRBD1 matching 9 bases. CDR1 is SEHNR and CDR2 is FQNEAQ in the germline V gene (reference sequence). This CDR3 contains 14 residues. The junction had 5 bases not matched to a gene; V was cut back by 5 bases and J by 3 bases. CDR3 in DNA: TGTGCCAGCAGCCCCCGGACAGGGGTCTACGAGCAGTACTTC. This encodes CASSPRTGVYEQYF. The entire variable domain, with the rest obtained from reference TRBV7-9 and TRBJ2-7, is as follows: DTGVSQNPRHKITKRGQNVTFRCDPISEHNRLYWYRQTLGQGPEFLTYFQNEAQLEKSRLLSDRFSAERPKGSFSTLEIQRTEQGDSAMYLCASSPRTGVYEQYFGPGTRLTVT.

The chain combines TRBV27 with TRBJ1-5; tentatively, D is TRBD1 (5 bases). Germline-derived CDR1 and CDR2 are MNHEY and SMNVEV (reference sequence). The CDR3 contains 17 residues. V was shortened by 4 bases and J by 7 bases, with 23 bases between the two germline ends. The CDR3, as DNA: TGTGCCAGCAGTTCTTTCGGGGGAGGGCCTCAAATGCAGCCCCAGCATTTT. Protein sequence: CASSSFGGGPQMQPQHF.

V gene TRBV7-9 combines with J gene TRBJ2-7; D gene ambiguous. Trimming stripped 2 bases from V and 5 bases from J, with 13 bases between. This CDR3 has 14 residues. Germline V gene lookup returns CDR1 SEHNR and CDR2 FQNEAQ (reference sequence). The CDR3 region is CASSLNTLPHEQYF. The CDR3 region has the DNA TGTGCCAGCAGCTTAAATACTCTTCCACACGAGCAGTACTTC. Filled out from reference TRBV7-9 and TRBJ2-7, the complete variable domain reads DTGVSQNPRHKITKRGQNVTFRCDPISEHNRLYWYRQTLGQGPEFLTYFQNEAQLEKSRLLSDRFSAERPKGSFSTLEIQRTEQGDSAMYLCASSLNTLPHEQYFGPGTRLTVT.

With regard to this clone: The same CDR3 is also encoded by other DNA sequences in this sample. The chain combines TRBV6-1 with TRBJ1-2, with a possible D match to TRBD1 (6 bases). Looked up from germline, CDR1 is MNHNS and CDR2 is SASEGT. The CDR3 covers 11 residues. V lost 6 bases and J 8 bases, leaving 10 bases between the germline ends. CDR3 in amino acids: CASSEGGGYTF. CDR3 in DNA: TGTGCCAGCAGCGAGGGGGGCGGCTACACCTTC.

The rearrangement uses TRBV27 and TRBJ2-5, with a possible D match to TRBD2 (6 bases). This CDR3 comprises 13 residues. The V gene's germline CDR1 is MNHEY and CDR2 SMNVEV (reference sequence). V was pared by 3 bases and J by 5 bases, with 10 bases between. CDR3 sequence: CASSFLGGETQYF. The CDR3 nucleotides read TGTGCCAGCAGTTTTTTGGGAGGTGAGACCCAGTACTTC.

The chain recombines TRBV4-1 with TRBJ2-7; 11 nucleotides line up with TRBD2. The V segment lost 3 bases and the J segment 1 base; nucleotides outside the gene matches: 5. Germline V gene data show CDR1 as MGHRA and CDR2 as YSYEKL. The CDR3 totals 16 residues. CDR3 nucleotides: TGCGCCAGCAGCCATCCCGGGACTAGCGGTTCCTACGAGCAGTACTTC. This codes for CASSHPGTSGSYEQYF.

As for this clone: The same CDR3 also results from other DNA sequences found in this sample. The V gene is TRBV28, the J gene TRBJ2-1; 9 bases align to TRBD2. Trimming took 1 base from V and 6 from J; bases not matched to a gene: 4. The CDR3 is 15 amino acids. Germline V gene sequence: CDR1 MDHEN, CDR2 SYDVKM. CDR3 coding DNA: TGTGCCAGCAGTTTATTAGCGGGAGTGGGCAATGAGCAGTTCTTC. Residues: CASSLLAGVGNEQFF.

This chain links TRBV19 with TRBJ2-7; either TRBD1 or TRBD2 may fit D (5 bases each). The CDR3 is made up of 17 amino acids. V lost 1 base, J lost 0 bases, and 16 bases lay in between. Germline V gene lookup returns CDR1 LNHDA and CDR2 SQIVND (reference sequence). This chain's CDR3 is CASSIGVGRGSSYEQYF. The DNA for the CDR3 is TGTGCCAGTAGTATAGGGGTGGGTCGGGGCAGCTCCTACGAGCAGTACTTC.

The J gene is TRBJ2-5, the V gene TRBV27, with 10 bases identical to TRBD1. Germline CDR1 MNHEY, CDR2 SMNVEV (reference sequence). The J segment lost 6 bases and the V segment lost 4 bases, leaving 5 bases of the junction unmatched. The CDR3 is 14 residues long. The CDR3, as DNA: TGTGCCAGCAGTTCGTGGACAGGGGGAAAGACCCAGTACTTC. This gives the protein CASSSWTGGKTQYF.

The chain recombines TRBV9 with TRBJ2-7; D tentatively reads TRBD1 or TRBD2 (5 bases each). Germline assignment: CDR1 SGDLS and CDR2 YYNGEE. The CDR3 loop spans 13 amino acids. The V and J ends lost 3 bases and 6 bases respectively, with 13 bases between them. The CDR3 spells CASSGPRDREQYF. As DNA, the CDR3 is TGTGCCAGCAGCGGTCCTCGGGACCGCGAGCAGTACTTC.

The CDR3 protein is CASSEWGWGEQYF. CDR3 DNA: TGTGCCAGCAGTGAGTGGGGGTGGGGCGAGCAGTACTTC. This sequence joins TRBV6-1 and TRBJ2-7; D could derive from TRBD1 or TRBD2 (5 bases each). CDR1 is MNHNS and CDR2 is SASEGT in the germline V gene. CDR3 length: 13 amino acids. The V gene lost 3 bases and the J gene lost 6 bases, with 12 bases spanning the gap.

CDR3 DNA sequence: TGTGCCAGCAGTTTTGAGGGATCAAACTATGGCTACACCTTC. Its protein is CASSFEGSNYGYTF. The chain couples TRBV28 to TRBJ1-2; D ambiguous. Trimming pared 3 bases from V and 2 bases from J, leaving 10 bases between. Germline CDR1 MDHEN, CDR2 SYDVKM. The CDR3 is 14 amino acids.

The rearrangement uses TRBV9 and TRBJ2-7; 7 bases are a match to TRBD2. Germline values: CDR1 SGDLS, CDR2 YYNGEE. V lost 0 bases to trimming and J lost 2 bases; unmatched junction nucleotides: 2. This CDR3 has 14 residues. As DNA, the CDR3 is TGTGCCAGCAGCGTAGCAGGGACTACCTACGAGCAGTACTTC. Translating gives CASSVAGTTYEQYF.

J is TRBJ1-5 and V is TRBV27, with 8 bases fitting TRBD1. This CDR3 is 16 amino acids long. CDR1 and CDR2 (germline): MNHEY, SMNVEV (reference sequence). V shed 5 bases and J 3 bases; nucleotides not matched to a gene: 9. The CDR3 region has the DNA TGTGCCAGCAGTCCACAGACAGGGGTCCTCAATCAGCCCCAGCATTTT. Its translation: CASSPQTGVLNQPQHF.

V is TRBV19 and J is TRBJ2-6, with 7 bases lining up with TRBD1. Germline V gene lookup returns CDR1 LNHDA and CDR2 SQIVND (reference sequence). The length of the CDR3 is 17 residues. Unmatched junction bases numbered 11, after V lost 9 bases and J lost 0 bases. CDR3 nucleotide sequence: TGTGCCAGCACCCGGGACAGCCTAAGCTCTGGGGCCAACGTCCTGACTTTC. It specifies CASTRDSLSSGANVLTF.

The V call is TRBV2, the J call TRBJ2-7, with no clear D. The CDR3 has 14 amino acids. CDR1 is SNHLY, CDR2 FYNNEI, per germline. The V and J ends lost 1 base and 4 bases respectively, with 11 bases between them. CDR3 sequence reads: CASSEGGRSYEQYF. The CDR3 coding sequence is TGTGCCAGCAGTGAAGGTGGAAGGTCTTACGAGCAGTACTTC.

This chain links TRBV29-1 with TRBJ1-5; 7 nucleotides align to TRBD1. Trimming at V came to 5 bases and at J to 0 bases, leaving 7 bases not matched to a gene. Germline V lookup: CDR1 SQVTM, CDR2 ANQGSEA. This CDR3 contains 15 residues. For the CDR3, the DNA is TGCAGCGTTAAATTTACAGGGGATAGCAATCAGCCCCAGCATTTT. It translates to CSVKFTGDSNQPQHF.

This sequence joins TRBV5-1 and TRBJ2-7; maybe TRBD1 (7 bases). CDR3 length equals 14 residues. The V end was cut by 4 bases, the J end by 2 bases, with 13 bases between. Germline V lookup: CDR1 SGHRS, CDR2 YFSETQ. The CDR3 DNA sequence: TGCGCCAGCAGCCCACAGGGGAGGCCCTACGAGCAGTACTTC. It specifies CASSPQGRPYEQYF. The complete variable domain, with remaining parts taken from reference TRBV5-1 and TRBJ2-7, reads KAGVTQTPRYLIKTRGQQVTLSCSPISGHRSVSWYQQTPGQGLQFLFEYFSETQRNKGNFPGRFSGRQFSNSRSEMNVSTLELGDSALYLCASSPQGRPYEQYFGPGTRLTVT.